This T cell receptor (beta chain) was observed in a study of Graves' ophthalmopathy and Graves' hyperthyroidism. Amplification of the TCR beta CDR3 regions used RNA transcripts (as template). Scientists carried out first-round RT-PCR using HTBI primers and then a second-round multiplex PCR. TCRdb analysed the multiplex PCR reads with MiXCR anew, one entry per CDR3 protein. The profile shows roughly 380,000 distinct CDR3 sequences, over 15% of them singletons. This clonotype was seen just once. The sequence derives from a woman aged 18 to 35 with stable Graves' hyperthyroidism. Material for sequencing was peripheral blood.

Here the CDR3 DNA reads TGTGCCAGTAGTATCTCGACAGGGGGTAATTCACCCCTCCACTTT. Translation gives CASSISTGGNSPLHF. The genes are TRBV19 and TRBJ1-6; 9 positions agree with TRBD1. The J segment lost 6 bases and the V segment lost 3 bases, leaving 3 bases of the junction unmatched. The germline V gene has CDR1 LNHDA and CDR2 SQIVND (reference sequence). CDR3 length: 15 amino acids.